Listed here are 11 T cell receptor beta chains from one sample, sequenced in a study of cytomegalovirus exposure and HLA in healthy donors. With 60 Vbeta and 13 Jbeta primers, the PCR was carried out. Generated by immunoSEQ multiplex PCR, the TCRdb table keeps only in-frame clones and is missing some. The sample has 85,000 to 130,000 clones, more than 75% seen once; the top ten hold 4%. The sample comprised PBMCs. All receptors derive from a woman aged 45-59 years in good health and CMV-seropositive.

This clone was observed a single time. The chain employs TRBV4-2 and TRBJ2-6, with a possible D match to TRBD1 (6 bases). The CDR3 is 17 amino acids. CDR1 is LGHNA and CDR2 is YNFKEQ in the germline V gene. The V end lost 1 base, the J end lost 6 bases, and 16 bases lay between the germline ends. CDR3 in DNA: TGTGCCAGCAGCCAAGTTGGACAGATCCGTGAGGCCAACGTCCTGACTTTC. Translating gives CASSQVGQIREANVLTF.

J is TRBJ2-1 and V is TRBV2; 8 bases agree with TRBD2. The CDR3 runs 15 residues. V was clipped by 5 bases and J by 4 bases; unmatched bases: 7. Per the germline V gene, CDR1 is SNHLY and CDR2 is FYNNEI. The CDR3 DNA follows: TGTGCCAGCAGTCTCAGTAGCGGGGAGTACAATGAGCAGTTCTTC. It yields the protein CASSLSSGEYNEQFF. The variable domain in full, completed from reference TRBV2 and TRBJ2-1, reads EPEVTQTPSHQVTQMGQEVILRCVPISNHLYFYWYRQILGQKVEFLVSFYNNEISEKSEIFDDQFSVERPDGSNFTLKIRSTKLEDSAMYFCASSLSSGEYNEQFFGPGTRLTVL.

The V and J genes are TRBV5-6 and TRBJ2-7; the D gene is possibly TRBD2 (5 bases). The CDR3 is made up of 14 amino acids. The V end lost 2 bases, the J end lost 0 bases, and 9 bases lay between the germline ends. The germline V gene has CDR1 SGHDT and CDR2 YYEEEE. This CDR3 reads CASSFGRDSYEQYF. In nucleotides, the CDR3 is TGTGCCAGCAGCTTTGGACGGGACTCCTACGAGCAGTACTTC.

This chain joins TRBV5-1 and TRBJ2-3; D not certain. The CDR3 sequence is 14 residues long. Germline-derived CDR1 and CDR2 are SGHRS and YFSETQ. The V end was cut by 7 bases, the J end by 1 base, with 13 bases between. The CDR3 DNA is TGCGCCAGCCGAACCGCGGTGGGCACAGATACGCAGTATTTT. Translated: CASRTAVGTDTQYF. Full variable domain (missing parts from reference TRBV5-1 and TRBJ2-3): KAGVTQTPRYLIKTRGQQVTLSCSPISGHRSVSWYQQTPGQGLQFLFEYFSETQRNKGNFPGRFSGRQFSNSRSEMNVSTLELGDSALYLCASRTAVGTDTQYFGPGTRLTVL.

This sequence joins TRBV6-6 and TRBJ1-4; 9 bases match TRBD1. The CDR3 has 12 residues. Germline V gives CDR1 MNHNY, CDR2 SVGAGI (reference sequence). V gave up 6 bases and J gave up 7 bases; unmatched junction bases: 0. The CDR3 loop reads CASRDRGEKLFF. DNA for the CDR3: TGTGCCAGCAGGGACAGGGGTGAAAAACTGTTTTTT.

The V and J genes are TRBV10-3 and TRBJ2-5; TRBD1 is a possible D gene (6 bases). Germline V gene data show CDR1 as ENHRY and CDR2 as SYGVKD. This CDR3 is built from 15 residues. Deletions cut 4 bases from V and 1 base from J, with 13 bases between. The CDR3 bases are TGTGCCATCAGTGTCGCAGGGGTCGGCCAAGAGACCCAGTACTTC. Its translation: CAISVAGVGQETQYF.

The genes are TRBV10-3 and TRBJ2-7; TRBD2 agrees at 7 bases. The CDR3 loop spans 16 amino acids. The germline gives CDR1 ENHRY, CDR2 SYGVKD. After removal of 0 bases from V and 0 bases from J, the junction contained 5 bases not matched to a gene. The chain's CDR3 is CAISESVGGSSYEQYF. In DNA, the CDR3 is TGTGCCATCAGTGAGTCGGTGGGGGGGAGCTCCTACGAGCAGTACTTC.

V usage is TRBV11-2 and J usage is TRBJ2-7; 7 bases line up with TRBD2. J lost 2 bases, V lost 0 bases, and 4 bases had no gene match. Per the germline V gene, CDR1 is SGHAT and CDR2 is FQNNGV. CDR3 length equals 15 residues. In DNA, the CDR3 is TGTGCCAGCAGCTTAGAGGCTAGCGGACCCTACGAGCAGTACTTC. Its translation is CASSLEASGPYEQYF.

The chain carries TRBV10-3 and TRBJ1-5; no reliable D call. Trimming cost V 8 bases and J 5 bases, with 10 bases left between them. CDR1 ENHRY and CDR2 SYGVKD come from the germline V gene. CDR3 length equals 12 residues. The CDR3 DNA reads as TGTGCCATCGGGCAGAACTATCAGCCCCAGCATTTT. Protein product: CAIGQNYQPQHF.

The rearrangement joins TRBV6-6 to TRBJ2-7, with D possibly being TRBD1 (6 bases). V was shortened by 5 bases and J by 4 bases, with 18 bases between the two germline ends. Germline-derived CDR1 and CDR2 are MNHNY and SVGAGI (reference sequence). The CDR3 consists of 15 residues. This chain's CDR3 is CASSARDIGLYEQYF. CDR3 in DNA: TGTGCCAGCAGTGCCCGGGACATCGGACTGTACGAGCAGTACTTC.

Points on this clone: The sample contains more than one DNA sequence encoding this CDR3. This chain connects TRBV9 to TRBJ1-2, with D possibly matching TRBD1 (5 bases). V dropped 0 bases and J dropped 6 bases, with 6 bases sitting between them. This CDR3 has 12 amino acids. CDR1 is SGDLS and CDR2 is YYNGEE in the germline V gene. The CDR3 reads CASSVGGDGYTF. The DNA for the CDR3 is TGTGCCAGCAGCGTAGGGGGCGATGGCTACACCTTC.